This T cell receptor (beta chain) was recovered during a study of T cells in Graves' hyperthyroidism and ophthalmopathy. The PBMCs had their origin in roughly 9.4 ml of fresh peripheral blood. The investigators amplified TCR beta CDR3 regions from RNA transcripts. The HTBI primer set was used in a first-round RT-PCR of the TCR CDR3. Each CDR3 protein is one row after TCRdb ran MiXCR on the multiplex PCR reads. Of 550,000 to 600,000 distinct CDR3 sequences listed, approximately 15% were seen once; the top ten hold approximately 6.4%. Only a few counts were recorded for this clonotype. Its antigen is still unknown. There are 15 residues in the CDR3. Germline V lookup: CDR1 MNHNS, CDR2 SASEGT. The trim removed 5 bases at V and 0 bases at J, leaving 6 bases unmatched. The study, taken as a whole, reports: Onset of ophthalmopathy came a median roughly 6.9 months after the model predicted it. Most thyroid-expanded clonotypes above 0.001 were also found in blood.

The sequencing input was blood. The chain employs TRBV6-1 and TRBJ2-5, with 7 bases lining up with TRBD1. The sequence came from a woman aged 18-30 years with Graves' ophthalmopathy. The CDR3 DNA is TGTGCCAGCAGTTCTGTACAGGGGCACCAAGAGACCCAGTACTTC. Protein: CASSSVQGHQETQYF.